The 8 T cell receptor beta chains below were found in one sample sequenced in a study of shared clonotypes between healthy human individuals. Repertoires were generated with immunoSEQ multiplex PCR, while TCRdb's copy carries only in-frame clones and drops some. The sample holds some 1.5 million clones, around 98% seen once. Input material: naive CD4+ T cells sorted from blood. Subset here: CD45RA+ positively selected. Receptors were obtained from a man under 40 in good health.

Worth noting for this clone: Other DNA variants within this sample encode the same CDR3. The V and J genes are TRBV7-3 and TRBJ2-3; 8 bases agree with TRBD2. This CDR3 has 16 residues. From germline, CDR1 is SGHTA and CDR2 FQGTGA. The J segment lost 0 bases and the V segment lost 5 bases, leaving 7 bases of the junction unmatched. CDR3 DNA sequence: TGTGCCAGCAGCCCAGGACTAGCTGCTAGCACAGATACGCAGTATTTT. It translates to CASSPGLAASTDTQYF.

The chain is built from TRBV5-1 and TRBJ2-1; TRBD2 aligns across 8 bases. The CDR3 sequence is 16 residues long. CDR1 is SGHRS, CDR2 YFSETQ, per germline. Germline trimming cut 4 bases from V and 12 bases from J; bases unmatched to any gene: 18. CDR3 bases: TGCGCCAGCAGCCTAGGCGGGGCGGGAGGCACTGGTGGGCAGTTCTTC. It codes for CASSLGGAGGTGGQFF.

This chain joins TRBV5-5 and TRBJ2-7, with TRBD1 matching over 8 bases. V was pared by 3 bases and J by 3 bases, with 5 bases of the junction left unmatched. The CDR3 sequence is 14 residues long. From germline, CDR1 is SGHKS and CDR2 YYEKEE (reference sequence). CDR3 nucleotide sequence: TGTGCCAGCAGCTCGGTTGGACAGGGCTACGAGCAGTACTTC. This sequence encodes CASSSVGQGYEQYF.

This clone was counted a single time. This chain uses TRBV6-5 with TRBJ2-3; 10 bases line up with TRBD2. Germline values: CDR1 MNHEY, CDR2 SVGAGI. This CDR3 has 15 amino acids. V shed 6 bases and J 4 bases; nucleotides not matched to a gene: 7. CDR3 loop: CASRKSGRDADTQYF. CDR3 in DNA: TGTGCCAGCAGAAAAAGCGGGAGGGACGCAGATACGCAGTATTTT.

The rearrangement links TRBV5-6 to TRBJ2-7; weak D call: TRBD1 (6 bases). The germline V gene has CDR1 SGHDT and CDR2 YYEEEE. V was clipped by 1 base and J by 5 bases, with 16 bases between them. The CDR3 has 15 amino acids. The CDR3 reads CASSLTGIRQDEQYF. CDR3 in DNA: TGTGCCAGCAGCTTGACAGGGATTAGGCAGGACGAGCAGTACTTC.

Written as DNA, the CDR3 is TGTGCCATCAGCCCCGGGACAGGGAGATACGAGCAGTACTTC. Translation gives CAISPGTGRYEQYF. The rearrangement links TRBV10-3 to TRBJ2-7; the match to TRBD1 covers 9 bases. Germline V gene sequence: CDR1 ENHRY, CDR2 SYGVKD. CDR3 length: 14 amino acids. V trimming: 6 bases; J trimming: 4 bases; junction bases outside the gene matches: 7.

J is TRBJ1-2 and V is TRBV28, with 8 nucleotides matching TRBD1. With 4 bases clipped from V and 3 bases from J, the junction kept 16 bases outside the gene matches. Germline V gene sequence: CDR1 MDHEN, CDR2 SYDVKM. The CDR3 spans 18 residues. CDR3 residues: CASSSRQGYANRDYGYTF. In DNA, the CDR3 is TGTGCCAGCAGTTCAAGACAGGGGTACGCTAACCGGGACTATGGCTACACCTTC.

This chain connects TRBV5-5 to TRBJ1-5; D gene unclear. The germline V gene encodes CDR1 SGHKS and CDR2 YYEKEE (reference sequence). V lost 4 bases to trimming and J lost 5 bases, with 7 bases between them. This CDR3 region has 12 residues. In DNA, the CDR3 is TGTGCCAGCAGCCCTCGCGATCAGCCCCAGCATTTT. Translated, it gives CASSPRDQPQHF. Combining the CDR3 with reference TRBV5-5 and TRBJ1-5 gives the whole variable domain DAGVTQSPTHLIKTRGQQVTLRCSPISGHKSVSWYQQVLGQGPQFIFQYYEKEERGRGNFPDRFSARQFPNYSSELNVNALLLGDSALYLCASSPRDQPQHFGDGTRLSIL.